The next 9 T cell receptor beta chains were all read from a single sample in a study of T cell changes during pregnancy in multiple sclerosis. The method was immunoSEQ multiplex PCR; TCRdb's version includes in-frame clones alone and lacks a portion of them. The profile covers approximately 100,000 clones, with 94% appearing a single time and around 0.96% taken by the ten largest. Sequenced material: peripheral blood, taken before pregnancy. These receptors all stem from a female donor with multiple sclerosis, enrolled in a pregnancy study.

The rearrangement uses TRBV5-1 and TRBJ2-7; 10 positions agree with TRBD1. V was clipped by 3 bases and J by 5 bases; unmatched bases: 11. CDR1 and CDR2 from the germline V gene are SGHRS and YFSETQ. This CDR3 is 16 amino acids long. The CDR3 loop is CASSSTGTGVMHEQYF. CDR3 nucleotides: TGCGCCAGCAGCTCAACCGGGACAGGGGTGATGCACGAGCAGTACTTC.

CDR3 DNA sequence: TGTGCCACTGAACGGACAGGGGGCTTCTATGGCTACACCTTC. This sequence encodes CATERTGGFYGYTF. This chain joins TRBV2 and TRBJ1-2; 11 nucleotides match TRBD1. The CDR3 has 14 amino acids. The V and J ends lost 10 bases and 4 bases, in that order; junction bases with no gene match: 8. Looked up from germline, CDR1 is SNHLY and CDR2 is FYNNEI.

The CDR3, as DNA: TGCAGCGCCGGAAAGTTTGGGGCCCCGGGGCAGTACTTC. Encoded protein: CSAGKFGAPGQYF. The V call is TRBV29-1, the J call TRBJ2-7, with TRBD1 as a possible D gene (5 bases). Trimming cost V 7 bases and J 9 bases, with 22 bases left between them. Germline values: CDR1 SQVTM, CDR2 ANQGSEA. The CDR3 is 13 residues long.

The rearrangement links TRBV18 to TRBJ2-7; D is possibly TRBD2 (5 bases). CDR1 and CDR2 (germline): KGHSH, LQKENI. The CDR3 loop spans 14 amino acids. Trimming removed 1 base from V and 3 bases from J, with 10 bases in between. For the CDR3, the DNA is TGTGCCAGCTCACCACAGAGGGTCAGCTACGAGCAGTACTTC. It codes for CASSPQRVSYEQYF.

The chain has TRBV19 and TRBJ2-7, with D possibly matching TRBD2 (6 bases). This CDR3 region has 14 residues. The germline V gene encodes CDR1 LNHDA and CDR2 SQIVND (reference sequence). V gave up 4 bases and J gave up 2 bases, with 12 bases separating them. The CDR3 is CASSTAGSAYEQYF. DNA of the CDR3: TGTGCCAGTAGTACGGCGGGGTCGGCCTACGAGCAGTACTTC.

This sequence joins TRBV19 and TRBJ2-2; 8 nucleotides agree with TRBD2. Looked up from germline, CDR1 is LNHDA and CDR2 is SQIVND (reference sequence). Trimming removed 8 bases from V and 6 bases from J; junction bases left unmatched: 11. The length of the CDR3 is 15 residues. The CDR3 sequence is CASWSGGSLAGELFF. In DNA form, the CDR3 reads TGTGCCAGTTGGTCGGGAGGGAGCTTGGCCGGGGAGCTGTTTTTT.

This clone was recorded once. The chain employs TRBV10-3 and TRBJ1-3; 8 nucleotides line up with TRBD1. This CDR3 has 15 amino acids. The junction had 8 bases not matched to a gene; V was cut back by 9 bases and J by 1 base. In germline, CDR1 is ENHRY, CDR2 SYGVKD. The CDR3: CAITSRTGSGNTIYF. Written as DNA, the CDR3 is TGTGCCATAACTTCCCGGACAGGGTCTGGAAACACCATATATTTT.

The chain combines TRBV2 with TRBJ2-1; the match to TRBD2 covers 8 bases. The CDR3 length is 15 residues. Germline V gene data show CDR1 as SNHLY and CDR2 as FYNNEI. Germline trimming cut 11 bases from V and 7 bases from J; bases unmatched to any gene: 16. The CDR3 DNA is TGTGCCTCCGGGCGGGAGGTTCCGATGTTGAATGAGCAGTTCTTC. It translates to CASGREVPMLNEQFF.

This sequence joins TRBV7-9 and TRBJ1-2; perhaps TRBD1 as D (5 bases). Germline V CDR1 and CDR2: SEHNR, FQNEAQ (reference sequence). The CDR3 loop spans 13 amino acids. V lost 4 bases, J lost 4 bases, and 10 bases lay in between. CDR3 sequence (DNA): TGTGCCAGCAGCTCCGGACACAGCTATGGCTACACCTTC. Amino acids: CASSSGHSYGYTF.